The 26 T cell receptor beta chains reported below all come from one sample, sequenced in a study of blood T cell repertoires in COVID-19. Produced via immunoSEQ multiplex PCR; TCRdb's table is partial and in-frame only. The sample has approximately 130,000 clones, less than 90% seen once. Sequenced sample: PBMCs or T cells enriched from blood (not recorded which). The receptors stem from a man aged 25 to 40 who had recovered from COVID-19.

This chain links TRBV28 with TRBJ2-5, with TRBD2 as a possible D gene (6 bases). V was clipped by 6 bases and J by 2 bases, with 19 bases between them. This CDR3 is 16 amino acids long. Germline values: CDR1 MDHEN, CDR2 SYDVKM. The chain's CDR3 is CASSSRASGPQETQYF. The CDR3 DNA reads as TGTGCCAGCAGCTCTCGTGCCAGCGGGCCTCAAGAGACCCAGTACTTC.

The chain links TRBV11-2 to TRBJ2-5, with TRBD1 matching over 7 bases. This CDR3 is built from 14 residues. J lost 5 bases, V lost 6 bases, and 9 bases had no gene match. Looked up from germline, CDR1 is SGHAT and CDR2 is FQNNGV. CDR3 bases: TGTGCCAGCAGACAAGACAGGGCGCGTGAGACCCAGTACTTC. Translation gives CASRQDRARETQYF.

CDR3 in DNA: TGTGCCAGCAGCTTAGGGAGGACTGAAGCTTTCTTT. Translated, it gives CASSLGRTEAFF. V is TRBV7-9 and J is TRBJ1-1; no clear D. This CDR3 has 12 residues. Germline lookup yields CDR1 SEHNR and CDR2 FQNEAQ (reference sequence). V shed 1 base and J shed 5 bases, with 5 bases lying between them.

The rearrangement links TRBV19 to TRBJ2-4, with D perhaps TRBD1 (5 bases). V was shortened by 3 bases and J by 0 bases, with 9 bases between the two germline ends. The CDR3 length is 15 residues. Germline V gene sequence: CDR1 LNHDA, CDR2 SQIVND (reference sequence). The CDR3 region is CASSMGHQAKNIQYF. The CDR3 DNA is TGTGCCAGTAGTATGGGGCACCAAGCCAAAAACATTCAGTACTTC.

This CDR3 reads CASSGGRVYEQYV. The CDR3 DNA reads TGTGCCAGCAGTGGTGGCAGGGTCTACGAGCAGTACGTC. V is TRBV2 and J is TRBJ2-7; tentative D call: TRBD1 (5 bases). The CDR3 extends over 13 amino acids. V shed 4 bases and J shed 3 bases, with 10 bases lying between them. The germline gives CDR1 SNHLY, CDR2 FYNNEI.

This rearrangement joins TRBV19 to TRBJ2-3; D might be TRBD2 (5 bases). V dropped 8 bases and J dropped 5 bases, with 14 bases sitting between them. Germline values: CDR1 LNHDA, CDR2 SQIVND (reference sequence). This CDR3 contains 13 residues. CDR3 sequence: CASRLGGQDTQYF. The CDR3 nucleotides read TGTGCCAGTCGTTTAGGCGGGCAAGATACGCAGTATTTT.

V usage is TRBV7-3 and J usage is TRBJ2-7; D may be TRBD1 (7 bases). Germline V gene sequence: CDR1 SGHTA, CDR2 FQGTGA. The V gene lost 4 bases and the J gene lost 10 bases, with 17 bases spanning the gap. The CDR3 spans 13 residues. CDR3 amino acids: CASSSTPGDSQYF. CDR3 bases: TGTGCCAGCAGCTCCACCCCGGGGGACAGTCAGTACTTC.

The chain combines TRBV7-9 with TRBJ1-2; no clear D. Germline loops: CDR1 SEHNR, CDR2 FQNEAQ (reference sequence). The CDR3 length is 13 residues. Trimming stripped 1 base from V and 8 bases from J, with 11 bases between. Here the CDR3 reads CASSLGESGGYTF. CDR3 nucleotide sequence: TGTGCCAGCAGCTTAGGGGAATCGGGGGGCTACACCTTC. Variable domain in full (rest from reference TRBV7-9 and TRBJ1-2): DTGVSQNPRHKITKRGQNVTFRCDPISEHNRLYWYRQTLGQGPEFLTYFQNEAQLEKSRLLSDRFSAERPKGSFSTLEIQRTEQGDSAMYLCASSLGESGGYTFGSGTRLTVV.

CDR3 nucleotide sequence: TGTGCCAGCAGTTTAAGTAGGGACACTAACACAGATACGCAGTATTTT. This codes for CASSLSRDTNTDTQYF. The chain recombines TRBV27 with TRBJ2-3; D is possibly TRBD1 (6 bases). This CDR3 is built from 16 residues. Germline CDR1 and CDR2: MNHEY and SMNVEV (reference sequence). V was pared by 2 bases and J by 2 bases, with 14 bases between.

V usage is TRBV10-3 and J usage is TRBJ2-3; D not certain. The CDR3 covers 15 residues. V was shortened by 3 bases and J by 1 base, with 11 bases between the two germline ends. Germline V gives CDR1 ENHRY, CDR2 SYGVKD. CDR3 DNA sequence: TGTGCCATCAGTGATTCACGGGTTCGCACAGATACGCAGTATTTT. Its protein product is CAISDSRVRTDTQYF.

This chain links TRBV11-2 with TRBJ1-1; the match to TRBD1 covers 7 bases. From germline, CDR1 is SGHAT and CDR2 FQNNGV. J gave up 3 bases and V 4 bases, and 2 bases lay outside the gene matches. The CDR3 spans 13 residues. CDR3 sequence: CASSWGTDTEAFF. The CDR3 region has the DNA TGTGCCAGCAGCTGGGGGACAGACACTGAAGCTTTCTTT.

V is TRBV7-9 and J is TRBJ1-1, with a possible D match to TRBD1 (6 bases). V lost 6 bases and J 4 bases, leaving 12 bases between the germline ends. The CDR3 sequence is 13 residues long. Germline V lookup: CDR1 SEHNR, CDR2 FQNEAQ (reference sequence). The CDR3 nucleotides read TGTGCCAGCAGTCAAGAAGGGGGCACTGAAGCTTTCTTT. Residues: CASSQEGGTEAFF. The full variable domain, completed using reference TRBV7-9 and TRBJ1-1, is DTGVSQNPRHKITKRGQNVTFRCDPISEHNRLYWYRQTLGQGPEFLTYFQNEAQLEKSRLLSDRFSAERPKGSFSTLEIQRTEQGDSAMYLCASSQEGGTEAFFGQGTRLTVV.

The chain combines TRBV19 with TRBJ1-4, with 8 bases fitting TRBD1. The CDR3 consists of 16 residues. Germline trimming cut 6 bases from V and 5 bases from J; bases unmatched to any gene: 11. Germline V gene data show CDR1 as LNHDA and CDR2 as SQIVND (reference sequence). The CDR3 spells CASSAPRTGMNEKLFF. In DNA form, the CDR3 reads TGTGCCAGTAGCGCCCCCCGGACAGGGATGAATGAAAAACTGTTTTTT.

The table lists this clone with a few counts. The CDR3 loop reads CSVAQASGANVLTF. In DNA, the CDR3 is TGCAGCGTTGCTCAGGCCTCTGGGGCCAACGTCCTGACTTTC. The rearrangement links TRBV29-1 to TRBJ2-6; D gene ambiguous. V lost 4 bases and J lost 0, with 7 bases in between. CDR1 is SQVTM, CDR2 ANQGSEA, per germline. The CDR3 has 14 residues.

The V call is TRBV27, the J call TRBJ2-7, with 12 bases matching TRBD2. The germline CDR1 and CDR2 sequences are MNHEY and SMNVEV (reference sequence). There are 15 residues in the CDR3. Trimming cost V 3 bases and J 9 bases; bases outside gene matches: 9. CDR3 nucleotides: TGTGCCAGCAGTTTTTCTAGACTAGCGGGAGCAGGGCAGTACTTC. This encodes CASSFSRLAGAGQYF.

This clone was seen just once. This chain connects TRBV13 to TRBJ2-1; D remains unclear. V was clipped by 4 bases and J by 0 bases, with 7 bases between them. The CDR3 loop spans 14 amino acids. Germline CDR1 is PRHDT and CDR2 is FYEKMQ (reference sequence). CDR3 protein: CASSSQVSYNEQFF. CDR3 sequence (DNA): TGTGCCAGCAGCTCGCAGGTCTCCTACAATGAGCAGTTCTTC.

Many counts were recorded for this clone. CDR3 nucleotides: TGTGCCAGTAGTCTCAGCTCCTACAATGAGCAGTTCTTC. Translated: CASSLSSYNEQFF. The chain employs TRBV19 and TRBJ2-1; D call uncertain. Germline lookup yields CDR1 LNHDA and CDR2 SQIVND (reference sequence). V gave up 5 bases and J gave up 0 bases, with 5 bases separating them. The CDR3 loop spans 13 amino acids.

V usage is TRBV7-9 and J usage is TRBJ1-1; 9 nucleotides match TRBD1. The V gene's germline CDR1 is SEHNR and CDR2 FQNEAQ (reference sequence). V gave up 6 bases and J gave up 4 bases; unmatched junction bases: 12. The CDR3 is 16 amino acids. CDR3 residues: CASSSPQGAGTTEAFF. The CDR3 coding sequence is TGTGCCAGCAGTAGCCCACAGGGGGCTGGAACCACTGAAGCTTTCTTT.

This clone has a single count. This chain joins TRBV19 and TRBJ2-1, with D perhaps matching TRBD2 (7 bases). The V gene's germline CDR1 is LNHDA and CDR2 SQIVND (reference sequence). V was shortened by 6 bases and J by 5 bases, with 14 bases between the two germline ends. The CDR3 is 14 residues long. The CDR3 protein is CASRGGQVDNEQFF. CDR3 nucleotide sequence: TGTGCCAGTAGGGGGGGGCAGGTTGACAATGAGCAGTTCTTC.

The chain couples TRBV20-1 to TRBJ2-1, with a possible D match to TRBD2 (5 bases). V was shortened by 3 bases and J by 6 bases, with 9 bases between the two germline ends. Germline CDR1 is DFQATT and CDR2 is SNEGSKA (reference sequence). This CDR3 region has 12 residues. The CDR3 nucleotides are TGCAGTGCTAGTAAAGCGGCCAATGAGCAGTTCTTC. This gives the protein CSASKAANEQFF.

This clone came up a few times. The V call is TRBV5-6, the J call TRBJ2-5; tentatively, D is TRBD2 (5 bases). This CDR3 spans 14 amino acids. Germline CDR1 SGHDT, CDR2 YYEEEE. V dropped 1 base and J dropped 5 bases, with 12 bases sitting between them. The CDR3 region is CASSLFGVGETQYF. In nucleotides, the CDR3 is TGTGCCAGCAGCTTGTTCGGGGTGGGGGAGACCCAGTACTTC.

This sequence joins TRBV5-1 and TRBJ2-2; 7 positions match TRBD1. The CDR3 sequence is 16 residues long. Germline-derived CDR1 and CDR2 are SGHRS and YFSETQ. V lost 1 base and J lost 4; bases outside the gene matches: 7. Written as DNA, the CDR3 is TGCGCCAGCAGCTTGCGGCCGGGACAGCTCACCGGGGAGCTGTTTTTT. This translates into CASSLRPGQLTGELFF. Full variable domain (outside the CDR3, taken from reference TRBV5-1 and TRBJ2-2): KAGVTQTPRYLIKTRGQQVTLSCSPISGHRSVSWYQQTPGQGLQFLFEYFSETQRNKGNFPGRFSGRQFSNSRSEMNVSTLELGDSALYLCASSLRPGQLTGELFFGEGSRLTVL.

V gene TRBV7-3 combines with J gene TRBJ2-2, with 8 bases identical to TRBD2. J lost 4 bases, V lost 4 bases, and 8 bases had no gene match. The CDR3 is 16 residues long. Germline V gives CDR1 SGHTA, CDR2 FQGTGA. CDR3 amino acids: CASSYGLTSGTGELFF. CDR3 coding DNA: TGTGCCAGCAGCTACGGACTTACTAGCGGCACCGGGGAGCTGTTTTTT.

The gene calls are TRBV5-4 and TRBJ2-3; 11 bases map to TRBD2. V shed 4 bases and J 4 bases; nucleotides not matched to a gene: 8. CDR1 is SGHNT and CDR2 is YYREEE in the germline V gene (reference sequence). The CDR3 covers 16 residues. CDR3: CASSLRSGGASDTQYF. The CDR3 bases are TGTGCCAGCAGCCTCCGTAGCGGGGGGGCCTCAGATACGCAGTATTTT.

The sample holds one count of this clone. The chain couples TRBV9 to TRBJ2-1, with 7 nucleotides matching TRBD1. J was trimmed by 4 bases and V by 4 bases; bases with no gene match: 8. The germline CDR1 and CDR2 sequences are SGDLS and YYNGEE. There are 15 residues in the CDR3. In DNA form, the CDR3 reads TGTGCCAGCAGCTCCGCGTTGACAGGGTACAATGAGCAGTTCTTC. Translated, it gives CASSSALTGYNEQFF.

This chain connects TRBV19 to TRBJ1-1, with D maybe TRBD1 (5 bases). The CDR3 covers 13 residues. V dropped 6 bases and J dropped 10 bases, with 18 bases sitting between them. Germline V gene lookup returns CDR1 LNHDA and CDR2 SQIVND (reference sequence). CDR3 nucleotide sequence: TGTGCCAGTAGGCCGGGACTGGGCCCCGTAGCTTTCTTT. Its translation is CASRPGLGPVAFF.